One sample yielded the 27 T cell receptor beta chains listed below, sequenced in a study of chemoradiotherapy in HPV16-positive cancers. Generated by immunoSEQ multiplex PCR, the TCRdb table keeps only in-frame clones and is missing some. This table holds approximately 38,000 clones, around four fifths found once. The source material was blood, sampled from a patient who underwent chemoradiotherapy. Every receptor here comes from a human donor with HPV-associated anogenital cancer.

The CDR3 bases are TGTGCCAGCAGCCGGGACAGGGCTTCCTACGAGCAGTACTTC. Translated, it gives CASSRDRASYEQYF. The J gene is TRBJ2-7, the V gene TRBV11-2, with TRBD1 identical over 9 bases. CDR1 and CDR2 (germline): SGHAT, FQNNGV. CDR3 length equals 14 residues. The J segment lost 1 base and the V segment lost 5 bases, leaving 3 bases of the junction unmatched.

This clone came up once. This sequence joins TRBV20-1 and TRBJ2-7; no clear D gene. Germline values: CDR1 DFQATT, CDR2 SNEGSKA (reference sequence). V shed 4 bases and J shed 6 bases, with 10 bases lying between them. The CDR3 is 11 residues long. CDR3 nucleotides: TGCAGTGCTAATCGTCTCGGCGAGCAGTACTTC. Protein product: CSANRLGEQYF.

The chain joins TRBV7-2 to TRBJ2-5, with D maybe TRBD2 (6 bases). Germline V gene lookup returns CDR1 SGHTA and CDR2 FQGNSA. V was shortened by 5 bases and J by 2 bases, with 12 bases between the two germline ends. The CDR3 covers 14 residues. CDR3 bases: TGTGCCAGCAGCCGCGTACTAGCTCAAGAGACCCAGTACTTC. This translates into CASSRVLAQETQYF.

J is TRBJ1-5 and V is TRBV9; no firm D call. V shed 4 bases and J shed 1 base, with 6 bases lying between them. Germline V CDR1 and CDR2: SGDLS, YYNGEE. This CDR3 region has 13 residues. The CDR3 nucleotides are TGTGCCAGCAGCCCCGGGAGCAATCAGCCCCAGCATTTT. Translated, it gives CASSPGSNQPQHF.

The rearrangement joins TRBV10-3 to TRBJ2-2; 7 bases agree with TRBD2. The CDR3 covers 16 residues. Germline values: CDR1 ENHRY, CDR2 SYGVKD. The V gene end was trimmed by 6 bases and the J gene end by 1 base; junction bases not matched to a gene: 8. The CDR3 nucleotides are TGTGCCATCAGCCTACGAGGCGGGGGGAACACCGGGGAGCTGTTTTTT. The encoded protein is CAISLRGGGNTGELFF.

In DNA, the CDR3 is TGTGCCAGCAGCTTGGTGCCACGGGGGAACACCGGGGAGCTGTTTTTT. Protein product: CASSLVPRGNTGELFF. The rearrangement uses TRBV5-5 and TRBJ2-2, with D possibly matching TRBD2 (5 bases). From germline, CDR1 is SGHKS and CDR2 YYEKEE (reference sequence). This CDR3 contains 16 residues. V was clipped by 0 bases and J by 1 base, with 10 bases between them.

This rearrangement joins TRBV19 to TRBJ1-4, with 7 bases matching TRBD1. Losses at the gene ends were 5 bases for V and 8 bases for J; bases not matched to a gene: 8. Germline CDR1 reads LNHDA; CDR2 reads SQIVND (reference sequence). There are 14 residues in the CDR3. The CDR3: CASSPLRGLEKLFF. The CDR3 DNA reads as TGTGCCAGTAGTCCCCTAAGGGGGCTGGAAAAACTGTTTTTT.

The CDR3 loop reads CAISGRTGLSYEQYF. In DNA form, the CDR3 reads TGTGCCATCAGTGGTCGGACAGGGCTCTCCTACGAGCAGTACTTC. This chain uses TRBV10-3 with TRBJ2-7, with 8 bases that match TRBD1. The CDR3 contains 15 residues. The J segment lost 0 bases and the V segment lost 4 bases, leaving 5 bases of the junction unmatched. From germline, CDR1 is ENHRY and CDR2 SYGVKD.

The J gene is TRBJ1-2, the V gene TRBV15; tentatively, D is TRBD1 (6 bases). Per the germline V gene, CDR1 is LNHNV and CDR2 is YYDKDF (reference sequence). This CDR3 has 18 amino acids. Trimming stripped 3 bases from V and 2 bases from J, with 22 bases between. The CDR3 coding sequence is TGTGCCACCAGCAGCAACGTTAATACGAGGGACACAAACTATGGCTACACCTTC. As protein: CATSSNVNTRDTNYGYTF.

The V gene is TRBV7-8, the J gene TRBJ1-1; 7 bases map to TRBD1. CDR3 length equals 14 residues. V was clipped by 4 bases and J by 4 bases; unmatched bases: 6. The V gene's germline CDR1 is SGHVS and CDR2 FQNEAQ. CDR3 nucleotide sequence: TGTGCCAGCAGCTCCAACAGGGGCGCCACTGAAGCTTTCTTT. Encoded protein: CASSSNRGATEAFF. Based on the CDR3 plus reference TRBV7-8 and TRBJ1-1, the full variable domain is GAGVSQSPRYKVAKRGQDVALRCDPISGHVSLFWYQQALGQGPEFLTYFQNEAQLDKSGLPSDRFFAERPEGSVSTLKIQRTQQEDSAVYLCASSSNRGATEAFFGQGTRLTVV.

The chain combines TRBV7-3 with TRBJ1-6, with a possible D match to TRBD1 (6 bases). Germline assignment: CDR1 SGHTA and CDR2 FQGTGA. Trimming left V 2 bases short and J 0 bases short, with 11 bases between. The CDR3 spans 17 residues. The CDR3, as DNA: TGTGCCAGCAGCTTACGGGACACCTACTCCTATAATTCACCCCTCCACTTT. Translating it yields CASSLRDTYSYNSPLHF.

V usage is TRBV6-5 and J usage is TRBJ2-7, with D unresolved. The V end lost 2 bases, the J end lost 4 bases, and 6 bases lay between the germline ends. The CDR3 runs to 12 residues. Per the germline V gene, CDR1 is MNHEY and CDR2 is SVGAGI. As DNA, the CDR3 is TGTGCCAGCAGTTACACAGCATACGAGCAGTACTTC. It specifies CASSYTAYEQYF.

V usage is TRBV7-7 and J usage is TRBJ2-3, with 8 bases aligning to TRBD2. Germline-derived CDR1 and CDR2 are SSHAT and FNYEAQ (reference sequence). With 5 bases clipped from V and 1 base from J, the junction kept 5 bases outside the gene matches. The CDR3 has 15 amino acids. In DNA form, the CDR3 reads TGTGCCAGCAGCCCCCAAGCGGGAGGCACAGATACGCAGTATTTT. Translated, it gives CASSPQAGGTDTQYF.

V and J are TRBV19 and TRBJ1-6; D unclear. V lost 2 bases and J 5 bases, leaving 16 bases between the germline ends. Germline V gene sequence: CDR1 LNHDA, CDR2 SQIVND (reference sequence). The CDR3 has 17 amino acids. In DNA form, the CDR3 reads TGTGCCAGTAGTATACCCCGTCGGGGTAAGGATAATTCACCCCTCCACTTT. Its protein product is CASSIPRRGKDNSPLHF.

This chain joins TRBV5-1 and TRBJ2-1; TRBD2 agrees at 9 bases. Trimming removed 2 bases from V and 6 bases from J; junction bases left unmatched: 6. The CDR3 consists of 15 residues. Germline assignment: CDR1 SGHRS and CDR2 YFSETQ. The CDR3 sequence is CASSLLAGSTNEQFF. In DNA form, the CDR3 reads TGCGCCAGCAGCTTACTAGCGGGCTCCACCAATGAGCAGTTCTTC. The variable domain in full, completed from reference TRBV5-1 and TRBJ2-1, reads KAGVTQTPRYLIKTRGQQVTLSCSPISGHRSVSWYQQTPGQGLQFLFEYFSETQRNKGNFPGRFSGRQFSNSRSEMNVSTLELGDSALYLCASSLLAGSTNEQFFGPGTRLTVL.

The genes are TRBV27 and TRBJ2-7; tentatively, D is TRBD1 (5 bases). The CDR3 extends over 14 amino acids. V lost 2 bases to trimming and J lost 4 bases, with 12 bases between them. Germline CDR1 MNHEY, CDR2 SMNVEV (reference sequence). The CDR3 region has the DNA TGTGCCAGCAGTTTAAAGGGCAGGGAATACGAGCAGTACTTC. Translated: CASSLKGREYEQYF.

This clone has only one observation. V is TRBV6-1 and J is TRBJ1-5; a weak D match, TRBD1 (5 bases). Trimming pared 11 bases from V and 6 bases from J, leaving 11 bases between. The CDR3 sequence is 11 residues long. CDR1 is MNHNS, CDR2 SASEGT, per germline. The CDR3 DNA is TGTGCCGTCAGGGAAGGTCAGCCCCAGCATTTT. This translates into CAVREGQPQHF.

V gene TRBV6-1 combines with J gene TRBJ1-4, with 9 bases identical to TRBD1. The CDR3 is 14 amino acids. Germline CDR1 and CDR2: MNHNS and SASEGT. V was clipped by 6 bases and J by 4 bases; unmatched bases: 3. CDR3 bases: TGTGCCAGCAGGGCGGACAGGGGTAATGAAAAACTGTTTTTT. Protein: CASRADRGNEKLFF.

The chain carries TRBV7-8 and TRBJ1-5; 12 bases agree with TRBD1. In germline, CDR1 is SGHVS, CDR2 FQNEAQ. J lost 2 bases, V lost 4 bases, and 12 bases had no gene match. The CDR3 is made up of 19 amino acids. The CDR3 protein is CASSYGGQGAPLGNQPQHF. The CDR3 DNA is TGTGCCAGCAGCTACGGGGGACAGGGGGCCCCCCTGGGCAATCAGCCCCAGCATTTT. Based on the CDR3 plus reference TRBV7-8 and TRBJ1-5, the full variable domain is GAGVSQSPRYKVAKRGQDVALRCDPISGHVSLFWYQQALGQGPEFLTYFQNEAQLDKSGLPSDRFFAERPEGSVSTLKIQRTQQEDSAVYLCASSYGGQGAPLGNQPQHFGDGTRLSIL.

The genes are TRBV5-5 and TRBJ1-5, with a tentative D call TRBD1 (6 bases). The germline V gene has CDR1 SGHKS and CDR2 YYEKEE (reference sequence). The CDR3 loop spans 15 amino acids. Trimming left V 4 bases short and J 3 bases short, with 14 bases between. CDR3 in amino acids: CASSPEGGPNQPQHF. CDR3 bases: TGTGCCAGCAGCCCGGAGGGGGGCCCCAATCAGCCCCAGCATTTT. Filled out from reference TRBV5-5 and TRBJ1-5, the complete variable domain reads DAGVTQSPTHLIKTRGQQVTLRCSPISGHKSVSWYQQVLGQGPQFIFQYYEKEERGRGNFPDRFSARQFPNYSSELNVNALLLGDSALYLCASSPEGGPNQPQHFGDGTRLSIL.

This clone was observed a single time. The gene calls are TRBV6-9 and TRBJ1-2; D ambiguous. The CDR3 loop spans 12 amino acids. V dropped 5 bases and J dropped 13 bases, with 17 bases sitting between them. The germline gives CDR1 MNHGY, CDR2 SVAAGI. The CDR3 loop reads CASSARAPQSTF. For the CDR3, the DNA is TGTGCCAGCAGTGCCCGGGCCCCCCAGAGCACCTTC.

CDR3 nucleotides: TGTGCCAGCAGACAGGGATCTGGCGGGGAGCTGTTTTTT. This encodes CASRQGSGGELFF. The V and J genes are TRBV27 and TRBJ2-2; TRBD1 is a possible D gene (6 bases). This CDR3 is built from 13 residues. Germline assignment: CDR1 MNHEY and CDR2 SMNVEV (reference sequence). Trimming removed 6 bases from V and 7 bases from J, with 12 bases in between.

This rearrangement joins TRBV21-1 to TRBJ1-6; the table assigns TRBD1, which was not confirmed against the DNA. TRBV21-1 is described as a pseudogene. The CDR3 spans 16 residues. The CDR3 is CASRSRDSSYNSPLHF. DNA of the CDR3: TGTGCCAGCAGATCCCGGGACAGCTCCTATAATTCACCCCTCCACTTT.

The rearrangement links TRBV13 to TRBJ1-1; D unclear. The CDR3 consists of 13 residues. Trimming removed 5 bases from V and 0 bases from J, with 7 bases in between. The germline V gene has CDR1 PRHDT and CDR2 FYEKMQ (reference sequence). In DNA form, the CDR3 reads TGTGCCAGCAGCCCGAGGATGAACACTGAAGCTTTCTTT. This sequence encodes CASSPRMNTEAFF.

V and J are TRBV7-2 and TRBJ2-3; the D is unclear. CDR3 length: 14 amino acids. The germline V and J ends were trimmed by 2 bases and 4 bases, with 10 bases remaining between them. Germline V lookup: CDR1 SGHTA, CDR2 FQGNSA. In DNA form, the CDR3 reads TGTGCCAGCAGCTTATCCCAGCCCCCAGATACGCAGTATTTT. It yields the protein CASSLSQPPDTQYF.

The rearrangement uses TRBV28 and TRBJ2-5; TRBD2 agrees at 9 bases. Germline-derived CDR1 and CDR2 are MDHEN and SYDVKM. This CDR3 has 16 residues. V lost 1 base to trimming and J lost 7 bases; unmatched junction nucleotides: 10. The DNA for the CDR3 is TGTGCCAGCAGTTTATCAGCGGGGGGTTCTGTCGGGACCCAGTACTTC. Amino acids: CASSLSAGGSVGTQYF.

The V and J genes are TRBV18 and TRBJ1-3; no clear D gene. Germline V lookup: CDR1 KGHSH, CDR2 LQKENI. This CDR3 is built from 15 residues. V lost 5 bases and J lost 7, with 18 bases in between. CDR3 loop: CASSYDHTQGNTIYF. The DNA of the CDR3 is TGTGCCAGCTCATACGACCACACTCAAGGCAACACCATATATTTT.